The rows below give T cell receptor beta chains drawn from one sample of a study of blood T cell repertoires in COVID-19. Data came from immunoSEQ multiplex PCR; TCRdb stores just in-frame clones and leaves some out. The data contain tens of thousands of clones, 88% of them singletons. The material sequenced was peripheral blood. Receptors originate from a man between 60 and 75 years old with active COVID-19. Each CDR3 is given with its conserved first and last residue. Each record gives: J gene, clone size, D gene, V gene, CDR3 DNA, CDR3 protein. D genes are given only for firm matches. The size of a clone is reported for some rows only, either as once, few or many, or as a class for expanded clones.

TRBJ1-2	-	-	TRBV30	TGTGCCTGGAGTGTCACAGCGGGGGGCGAATATGGCTACACCTTC	CAWSVTAGGEYGYTF
TRBJ2-1	-	-	TRBV9	TGTGCCAGCAGCGTAGCTGACAGGTCCTACAATGAGCAGTTCTTC	CASSVADRSYNEQFF
TRBJ2-5	-	-	TRBV4-1	TGCGCCAGCAGCCAAGTGGATGGGCCTTTTCAAGAGACCCAGTACTTC	CASSQVDGPFQETQYF
TRBJ2-1	-	TRBD2	TRBV3-1/TRBV3-2	TGTGCCAGCAGCCAAGAAGGAGCTAGCGGGTTCCTGATCTTC	CASSQEGASGFLIF
TRBJ2-1	-	-	TRBV3-1/TRBV3-2	TGTGCCAGCAGGGGAGCCCATGAGCAGTTCTTC	CASRGAHEQFF
TRBJ2-2	-	-	TRBV7-6	TGTGCCAGCAGCGTTCCCGCCGGGGAGCTGTTTTTT	CASSVPAGELFF
TRBJ2-3	-	TRBD2	TRBV27	TGTGCCAGCAGTCGTACCACTAGCGGGAGACCAGATACGCAGTATTTT	CASSRTTSGRPDTQYF
TRBJ2-6	-	-	TRBV7-9	TGTGCCAGCAGTTCCCAGGTGGACAACGTCCTGACTTTC	CASSSQVDNVLTF
TRBJ2-1	-	TRBD2	TRBV20-1	TGCAACGCCGCTAGCGGCAATGAGCAGTTCTTC	CNAASGNEQFF
TRBJ2-1	-	TRBD1	TRBV19	TGTGCCAGTAGTATCAAGTATCAGGGGGCCCCCTCCTACAATGAGCAGTTCTTC	CASSIKYQGAPSYNEQFF
TRBJ1-1	-	-	TRBV19	TGTGCCAGTAGTCCCGCGTTGAACACTGAAGCTTTCTTT	CASSPALNTEAFF
TRBJ2-5	-	TRBD1	TRBV6-5	TGTGCCAGCAACGGAGACAGGGGGGTTATAGAGACCCAGTACTTC	CASNGDRGVIETQYF
TRBJ2-3	-	-	TRBV10-1	TGCGCCAGCAGTGATTCCAGGCCCAGCACAGATACGCAGTATTTT	CASSDSRPSTDTQYF
TRBJ1-2	-	-	TRBV14	TGTGCCAGCAGCCAAGAAGTAACAGGGCCCTATGGCTACACCTTC	CASSQEVTGPYGYTF
TRBJ2-1	-	-	TRBV5-6	TGTGCCAGCAGGTCCAACCTAGGCGCCCCCTACAATGAGCAGTTCTTC	CASRSNLGAPYNEQFF
TRBJ1-1	-	-	TRBV12-3/TRBV12-4	TGTGGACGGAGAGTAGACACTGAAGCTTTCTTT	CGRRVDTEAFF
TRBJ2-5	-	TRBD1	TRBV18	TGTGCCAGCTCACCCCTGGACAGGGGAGGAGAGACCCAGTACTTC	CASSPLDRGGETQYF
TRBJ2-2	-	-	TRBV29-1	TGCAGCGTTATAGAATTACCGAACACCGGGGAGCTGTTTTTT	CSVIELPNTGELFF
TRBJ1-2	-	-	TRBV27	TGTGCCAGCAGTTTAGCAGTTAACTATGGCTACACCTTC	CASSLAVNYGYTF
TRBJ1-4	-	TRBD1	TRBV3-1/TRBV3-2	TGTGCCAGCAGCCAAATAGGCAGGGGGCAGTTTAATGAAAAACTGTTTTTT	CASSQIGRGQFNEKLFF
TRBJ2-3	-	-	TRBV27	TGTGCCAGCAGCGCCAGGGCCCCAGATACGCAGTATTTT	CASSARAPDTQYF
TRBJ2-2	-	TRBD2	TRBV3-1/TRBV3-2	TGTGCCAGCACCCCGCATCTAGCGGAAGGCCGTCCCGGGGAGCTGTTTTTT	CASTPHLAEGRPGELFF
TRBJ1-5	-	-	TRBV5-5	TGTGCCAGCAGCTTGAAGTTCTTTGGGGGGGCTTTCAATAGCAATCAGCCCCAGCATTTT	CASSLKFFGGAFNSNQPQHF
TRBJ2-7	-	-	TRBV6-5	TGTGCCAGCAGTTACCCCTGGGCACCCTACGAGCAGTACTTC	CASSYPWAPYEQYF
TRBJ2-5	-	-	TRBV14	TGTGCCAGCAGCCGCGAGACCGGGACAAGAAAGACCCAGTACTTC	CASSRETGTRKTQYF
TRBJ2-3	once	TRBD2	TRBV12-5	TGTGCTAGTGGTTTGGGGCTAGCGGGAGTGGATACGCAGTATTTT	CASGLGLAGVDTQYF
TRBJ2-7	once	TRBD2	TRBV3-1/TRBV3-2	TGTGCCAGCAGCCAAAGCACGACTAGCGTCTGGGGGGAGCAGTACTTC	CASSQSTTSVWGEQYF
TRBJ2-5	-	-	TRBV3-1/TRBV3-2	TGTGCCAGCAGCCCATACCAAGAGACCCAGTACTTC	CASSPYQETQYF
TRBJ2-3	-	-	TRBV7-9	TGTGCCAGCAGTAGAACAGGTAGCACAGATACGCAGTATTTT	CASSRTGSTDTQYF
TRBJ2-3	-	-	TRBV9	TGTGCCAGCAGCACACTGGAGGGTGGCACAGATACGCAGTATTTT	CASSTLEGGTDTQYF
TRBJ1-5	-	-	TRBV5-5	TGTGCCAGCAGTCATAGCAATCAGCCCCAGCATTTT	CASSHSNQPQHF
TRBJ2-3	-	-	TRBV7-3	TGTGCCAGCAGCTCCGCGGGCGACAGGCACCGCACAGATACGCAGTATTTT	CASSSAGDRHRTDTQYF
TRBJ2-1	-	-	TRBV2	TGTGCCAGCAGTAGCTACCTCTCCTACAATGAGCAGTTCTTC	CASSSYLSYNEQFF
TRBJ2-1	-	TRBD2	TRBV27	TGTGCCAGCAGTTCCATCCTAGCGGGAGGGTATGAGCAGTTCTTC	CASSSILAGGYEQFF
TRBJ2-2	-	-	TRBV30	TGTGCCTGGAGTATAGACACCGGGGAGCTGTTTTTT	CAWSIDTGELFF
TRBJ1-6	-	-	TRBV6-5	TGTGCCAGCAGTTACTCAGGCAGCGGATATAATTCACCCCTCCACTTT	CASSYSGSGYNSPLHF
TRBJ1-1	once	-	TRBV5-1	TGCGCCAGCAGTACAGGAGACACTGAAGCTTTCTTT	CASSTGDTEAFF
TRBJ2-3	-	TRBD2	TRBV15	TGTGCCACCAGCAGAGGTCTACTAGCGGGAAGTCCTTTCACAGATACGCAGTATTTT	CATSRGLLAGSPFTDTQYF
TRBJ1-5	-	-	TRBV2	TGTGCCAGCAGGGTCAATACAGGGAATCAGCCCCAGCATTTT	CASRVNTGNQPQHF
TRBJ2-7	-	-	TRBV9	TGTGCCAGCAGCGGAACTGGGAGCAACGAGCAGTACTTC	CASSGTGSNEQYF
TRBJ2-7	-	TRBD2	TRBV6-5	TGTGCCAGCAGTTACGTCGGGAGGGTTGACGAGCAGTACTTC	CASSYVGRVDEQYF
TRBJ2-7	-	TRBD1	TRBV2	TGTGCCAGCAGGGCCAGACAGGGGAGCTCCTACGAGCAGTACTTC	CASRARQGSSYEQYF
TRBJ2-1	-	TRBD2	TRBV27	TGTGCCAGCAGTTTAGCTAGCGGGAGGGCGCGGAATGAGCAGTTCTTC	CASSLASGRARNEQFF
TRBJ1-5	-	TRBD1	TRBV7-2	TGTGCCAGCAGCCTACGGACAGGGAGCAATCAGCCCCAGCATTTT	CASSLRTGSNQPQHF
TRBJ2-3	-	-	TRBV6-5	TGTGCCAGCAGTACTCAGGGTCTTAACACAGATACGCAGTATTTT	CASSTQGLNTDTQYF
TRBJ2-7	-	TRBD1	TRBV27	TGTGCCAGCAGTGGAATCCCGGGACAGGGGTTTTCCTACGAGCAGTACTTC	CASSGIPGQGFSYEQYF
TRBJ2-7	-	TRBD2	TRBV19	TGTGCCAGTAGTCGCTATGGGAGCGGGAGCGAGCAGTACTTC	CASSRYGSGSEQYF
TRBJ1-2	-	TRBD1	TRBV19	TGTGCCAGTAGTGAAATAGGACAGGGGGCGATGAACTATGGCTACACCTTC	CASSEIGQGAMNYGYTF
TRBJ2-7	-	TRBD2	TRBV19	TGTGCCAGTAGTATACTAGCGGGAGGGCCACGCTACGAGCAGTACTTC	CASSILAGGPRYEQYF
TRBJ2-1	-	TRBD2	TRBV4-1	TGCGCCAGCAGCCCCGGACTAGCGGGAGGTCCACGTTTCAATGAGCAGTTCTTC	CASSPGLAGGPRFNEQFF
TRBJ2-3	-	-	TRBV6-5	TGTGCCAGCGCCGAGACGGGACTCACAGATACGCAGTATTTT	CASAETGLTDTQYF
TRBJ1-4	-	TRBD1	TRBV7-9	TGTGCCAGCAGGGCGGGACAGGCTGCTAATGAAAAACTGTTTTTT	CASRAGQAANEKLFF
TRBJ2-3	-	TRBD2	TRBV20-1	TGCAGTGCTAGTCTCGGGGGGACAGATACGCAGTATTTT	CSASLGGTDTQYF
TRBJ2-1	-	TRBD1	TRBV6-5	TGTGCCAGCAGTTCCGGGACAGTTTACAATGAGCAGTTCTTC	CASSSGTVYNEQFF
TRBJ2-2	-	TRBD2	TRBV10-3	TGTGCCATCAGGATCGGGACTAGCGGGAGCGGGGAGCTGTTTTTT	CAIRIGTSGSGELFF
TRBJ1-1	once	-	TRBV6-4	TGTGCCAGCAGTGACTCGTCACGACTCACTGAAGCTTTCTTT	CASSDSSRLTEAFF
TRBJ1-5	once	-	TRBV2	TGTGCCAGCGAACAGGATAGCAATCAGCCCCAGCATTTT	CASEQDSNQPQHF